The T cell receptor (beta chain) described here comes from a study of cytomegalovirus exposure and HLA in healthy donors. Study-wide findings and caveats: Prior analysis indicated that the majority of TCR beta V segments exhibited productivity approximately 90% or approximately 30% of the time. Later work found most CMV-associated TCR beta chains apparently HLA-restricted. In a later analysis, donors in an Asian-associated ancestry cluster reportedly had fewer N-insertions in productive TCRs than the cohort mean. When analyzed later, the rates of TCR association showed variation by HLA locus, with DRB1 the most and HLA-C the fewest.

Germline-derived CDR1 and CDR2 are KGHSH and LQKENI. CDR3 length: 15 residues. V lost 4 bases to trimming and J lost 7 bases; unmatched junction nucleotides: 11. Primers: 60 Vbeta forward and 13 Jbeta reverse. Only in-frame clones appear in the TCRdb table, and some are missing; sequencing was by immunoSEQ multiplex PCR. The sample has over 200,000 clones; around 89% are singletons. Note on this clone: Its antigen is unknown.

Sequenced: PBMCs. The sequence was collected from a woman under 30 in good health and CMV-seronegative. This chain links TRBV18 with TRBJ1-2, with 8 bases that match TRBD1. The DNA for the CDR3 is TGTGCCAGCTCACAAACTCGGACAGGGTTTAGTGGCTACACCTTC. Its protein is CASSQTRTGFSGYTF.